The clone carrying this TCR beta chain was recorded at least ten times. Antigen unknown. These data come from a study of T cell repertoires in cytomegalovirus infection. Study-wide context: From public TCR beta signatures came an indication of both CMV infection and matching HLA type.

The study, taken as a whole, reports: Identification of carriers of CMV plus the relevant HLA was achieved through cumulative public TCR beta family frequency. Across the ex vivo response, the dominant clonotypes were HLA-C-restricted CMV-specific TCR beta clonotypes.

TCRdb re-called the reads through MiXCR, storing one row per CDR3 protein. Among 250,000 or so distinct CDR3 sequences listed, around 12% were seen once. The V and J ends lost 3 bases and 0 bases respectively, with 14 bases between them. Germline V lookup: CDR1 SGHAT, CDR2 FQDESV (reference sequence). The CDR3 loop spans 17 amino acids. The sequence came from a human donor in good health (CMV status not recorded). Some clones in this sample may be carry-over from other donors' samples. The sample was PBMCs. The V call is TRBV11-1, the J call TRBJ2-2; no clear D. The chain's CDR3 is CASSFIRQGPNTGELFF. CDR3 in DNA: TGTGCCAGCAGCTTTATAAGACAAGGGCCGAACACCGGGGAGCTGTTTTTT. The full variable domain, in which reference TRBV11-1 and TRBJ2-2 provide the parts outside the CDR3, is EAEVAQSPRYKITEKSQAVAFWCDPISGHATLYWYRQILGQGPELLVQFQDESVVDDSQLPKDRFSAERLKGVDSTLKIQPAELGDSAMYLCASSFIRQGPNTGELFFGEGSRLTVL.